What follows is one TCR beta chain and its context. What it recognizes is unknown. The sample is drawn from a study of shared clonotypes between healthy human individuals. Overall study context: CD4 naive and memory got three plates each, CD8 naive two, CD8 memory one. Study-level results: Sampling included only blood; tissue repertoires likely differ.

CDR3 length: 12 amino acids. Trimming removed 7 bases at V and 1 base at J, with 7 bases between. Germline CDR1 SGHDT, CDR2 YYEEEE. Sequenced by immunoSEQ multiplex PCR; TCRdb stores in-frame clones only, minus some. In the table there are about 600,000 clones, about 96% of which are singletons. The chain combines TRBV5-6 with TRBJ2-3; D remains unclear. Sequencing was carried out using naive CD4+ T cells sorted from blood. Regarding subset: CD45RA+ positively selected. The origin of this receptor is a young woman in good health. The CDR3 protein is CASASGTDTQYF. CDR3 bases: TGTGCCAGCGCGTCCGGCACAGATACGCAGTATTTT.